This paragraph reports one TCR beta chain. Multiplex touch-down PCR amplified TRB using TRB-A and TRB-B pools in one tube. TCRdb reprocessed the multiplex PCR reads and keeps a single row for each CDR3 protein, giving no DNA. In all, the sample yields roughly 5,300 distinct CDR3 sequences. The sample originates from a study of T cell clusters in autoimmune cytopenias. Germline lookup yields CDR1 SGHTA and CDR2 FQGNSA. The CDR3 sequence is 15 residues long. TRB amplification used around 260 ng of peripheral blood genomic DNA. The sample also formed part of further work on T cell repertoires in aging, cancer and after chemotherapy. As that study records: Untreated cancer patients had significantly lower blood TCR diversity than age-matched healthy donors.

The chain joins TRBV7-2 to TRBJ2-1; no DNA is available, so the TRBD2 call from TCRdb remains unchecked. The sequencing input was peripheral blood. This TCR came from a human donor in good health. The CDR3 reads CASSSLAGAYNEQFF.